These 30 T cell receptor beta chains came from one sample sequenced in a study of blood T cell repertoires in COVID-19. Method: immunoSEQ multiplex PCR; TCRdb's copy keeps in-frame clones and lacks some. Counted here are tens of thousands of clones, about 90% occurring once; the ten biggest clones make up approximately 12%. Sequenced material: peripheral blood. These receptors all stem from an elderly man with acute or convalescent COVID-19.

V and J are TRBV7-2 and TRBJ2-2, with D uncertain. CDR3 length: 16 residues. V was pared by 1 base and J by 6 bases, with 15 bases between. Germline V gene data show CDR1 as SGHTA and CDR2 as FQGNSA. The CDR3 DNA is TGTGCCAGCAGCTTAGAGTCCTCCCCAACTGCCGGGGAGCTGTTTTTT. Its protein product is CASSLESSPTAGELFF.

The chain is built from TRBV9 and TRBJ2-1, with D maybe TRBD1 (5 bases). Germline V lookup: CDR1 SGDLS, CDR2 YYNGEE. V gave up 1 base and J gave up 6 bases, with 14 bases separating them. This CDR3 is built from 15 residues. The CDR3: CASSVRGSQGNEQFF. The DNA of the CDR3 is TGTGCCAGCAGCGTACGAGGCTCTCAGGGCAATGAGCAGTTCTTC.

V usage is TRBV14 and J usage is TRBJ1-2, with D possibly TRBD1 on 6 matching bases. The CDR3 covers 15 residues. Germline assignment: CDR1 SGHDN and CDR2 FVKESK. The V and J ends lost 4 bases and 4 bases respectively, with 16 bases between them. The CDR3 DNA reads TGTGCCAGCAGCCCCTCCCTAGGGGGGGTCTATGGCTACACCTTC. It is translated as CASSPSLGGVYGYTF.

J is TRBJ1-1 and V is TRBV6-5; D remains ambiguous. Trimming removed 2 bases from V and 5 bases from J, with 9 bases in between. From germline, CDR1 is MNHEY and CDR2 SVGAGI. The CDR3 is 13 residues long. The CDR3, as DNA: TGTGCCAGCAGTTACACAGACGCGACTGAAGCTTTCTTT. This gives the protein CASSYTDATEAFF.

The chain uses TRBV5-6 and TRBJ1-2; D may be TRBD1 (5 bases). With 5 bases removed from V and 8 bases from J, the gap between germline ends came to 19 bases. Germline CDR1 reads SGHDT; CDR2 reads YYEEEE. The CDR3 has 14 residues. The CDR3 spells CASSRPRAGRGYTF. The CDR3 DNA reads TGTGCCAGCAGTCGACCCAGGGCGGGGAGGGGCTACACCTTC.

In DNA, the CDR3 is TGTGCCAGCAGCTCCCAGAGGTTGGGCACTGAAGCTTTCTTT. The encoded protein is CASSSQRLGTEAFF. This sequence joins TRBV27 and TRBJ1-1; D not certain. Germline CDR1 MNHEY, CDR2 SMNVEV (reference sequence). The CDR3 has 14 amino acids. Trimming removed 6 bases from V and 4 bases from J, with 15 bases in between.

The chain employs TRBV3-1 (or the pseudogene TRBV3-2) and TRBJ1-3; 8 nucleotides line up with TRBD1. Losses at the gene ends were 2 bases for V and 7 bases for J; bases not matched to a gene: 7. The CDR3 length is 15 residues. Germline CDR1 and CDR2: LGHDT and YNNKEL (reference sequence). CDR3 DNA: TGTGCCAGCAGCCAAAACGTGGACAGGGACAACACCATATATTTT. It encodes CASSQNVDRDNTIYF.

The J gene is TRBJ2-3, the V gene TRBV19; possibly TRBD2 for D (5 bases). V shed 5 bases and J shed 11 bases, with 20 bases lying between them. The germline V gene encodes CDR1 LNHDA and CDR2 SQIVND (reference sequence). The length of the CDR3 is 14 residues. CDR3 DNA: TGTGCCAGTAGTCCCCAGGTCGGGGAGTTCGAGCAGTATTTT. Translating it yields CASSPQVGEFEQYF.

The chain links TRBV3-1 (or the pseudogene TRBV3-2) to TRBJ1-3; D uncertain. The V end lost 3 bases, the J end lost 4 bases, and 10 bases lay between the germline ends. The CDR3 has 14 amino acids. Germline values: CDR1 LGHDT, CDR2 YNNKEL (reference sequence). In DNA form, the CDR3 reads TGTGCCAGCAGCCACACTGATGTGGGAAACACCATATATTTT. Translated: CASSHTDVGNTIYF.

The genes are TRBV29-1 and TRBJ1-1; TRBD1 might be the D (5 bases). This CDR3 region has 11 residues. The ends were cut back, 7 bases at V and 4 bases at J, with 10 bases in the middle. The germline V gene has CDR1 SQVTM and CDR2 ANQGSEA. The CDR3 is CSANRGTEAFF. As DNA, the CDR3 is TGCAGCGCCAATAGGGGCACTGAAGCTTTCTTT. Using reference TRBV29-1 and TRBJ1-1 for the parts outside the CDR3, the full variable domain is SAVISQKPSRDICQRGTSLTIQCQVDSQVTMMFWYRQQPGQSLTLIATANQGSEATYESGFVIDKFPISRPNLTFSTLTVSNMSPEDSSIYLCSANRGTEAFFGQGTRLTVV.

V and J are TRBV6-1 and TRBJ2-5, with TRBD1 matching 11 bases. Germline V lookup: CDR1 MNHNS, CDR2 SASEGT. The CDR3 covers 15 residues. The junction had 1 base not matched to a gene; V was cut back by 0 bases and J by 4 bases. CDR3 nucleotides: TGTGCCAGCAGTGAAGCCGGGACAGGGGGAGAGACCCAGTACTTC. Its protein product is CASSEAGTGGETQYF.

This chain joins TRBV19 and TRBJ2-7; D might be TRBD1 (5 bases). The length of the CDR3 is 13 residues. Between the trimmed V and J ends, which lost 3 bases and 0 bases, there was a span of 6 bases. Germline lookup yields CDR1 LNHDA and CDR2 SQIVND (reference sequence). CDR3 bases: TGTGCCAGTAGTATCAGGGACTCCTACGAGCAGTACTTC. Protein product: CASSIRDSYEQYF.

The gene calls are TRBV6-5 and TRBJ1-1, with D maybe TRBD1 (5 bases). Trimming shortened V by 7 bases and J by 6 bases, and 12 bases separated the two germline ends. The CDR3 has 12 amino acids. The V gene's germline CDR1 is MNHEY and CDR2 SVGAGI. Here the CDR3 reads CASTNPGSEAFF. CDR3 DNA sequence: TGTGCCAGCACCAACCCAGGGTCTGAAGCTTTCTTT.

The chain links TRBV5-8 to TRBJ2-1, with 11 bases aligning to TRBD1. This CDR3 contains 17 residues. After removal of 3 bases from V and 2 bases from J, the junction contained 7 bases not matched to a gene. Germline V CDR1 and CDR2: SGHTS, YDEGEE. In DNA, the CDR3 is TGTGCCAGCAGCTCCGGGACAGGGGGTCGCGCCTACAATGAGCAGTTCTTC. Protein product: CASSSGTGGRAYNEQFF.

The rearrangement uses TRBV18 and TRBJ1-2; 7 nucleotides line up with TRBD1. Germline V CDR1 and CDR2: KGHSH, LQKENI. The CDR3 is 15 residues long. Trimming took 3 bases from V and 2 from J; bases not matched to a gene: 6. CDR3 nucleotides: TGTGCCAGCTCACCCGAGACAGGGCCCAACTATGGCTACACCTTC. Translating it yields CASSPETGPNYGYTF.

The V call is TRBV14, the J call TRBJ1-4; no definite D call. Germline lookup yields CDR1 SGHDN and CDR2 FVKESK. Trimming pared 4 bases from V and 12 bases from J, leaving 9 bases between. The length of the CDR3 is 11 residues. The CDR3 loop is CASSLRGQLFF. In DNA form, the CDR3 reads TGTGCCAGCAGCCTCAGAGGCCAACTGTTTTTT.

V gene TRBV11-2 combines with J gene TRBJ2-3, with 8 bases lining up with TRBD2. The trim removed 0 bases at V and 0 bases at J, leaving 5 bases unmatched. Germline V gene sequence: CDR1 SGHAT, CDR2 FQNNGV. This CDR3 is 17 amino acids long. CDR3: CASSLDEGLGSTDTQYF. The CDR3 DNA sequence: TGTGCCAGCAGCTTAGATGAGGGACTAGGTAGCACAGATACGCAGTATTTT.

This chain uses TRBV29-1 with TRBJ2-3, with 7 bases lining up with TRBD1. The CDR3 extends over 14 amino acids. The germline V gene has CDR1 SQVTM and CDR2 ANQGSEA. Germline trimming cut 6 bases from V and 2 bases from J; bases unmatched to any gene: 8. CDR3 bases: TGCAGCGTGGACGGCGAGGGGGCCACAGATACGCAGTATTTT. Amino acids: CSVDGEGATDTQYF.

The chain carries TRBV21-1 and TRBJ2-5; the D call TRBD1 from the table was never checked on the DNA. TRBV21-1 is a known pseudogene. The CDR3 covers 15 residues. The DNA for the CDR3 is TGTGCCAGCAGCAAAGTCGCAGGTGATGAGGAGACCCAGTACTTC. It specifies CASSKVAGDEETQYF.

V usage is TRBV5-6 and J usage is TRBJ1-5; unclear D gene. CDR1 is SGHDT, CDR2 YYEEEE, per germline. The ends were cut back, 2 bases at V and 4 bases at J, with 7 bases in the middle. The CDR3 is 13 amino acids. CDR3 nucleotide sequence: TGTGCCAGCAGCTTTTCAGAAAATCAGCCCCAGCATTTT. It specifies CASSFSENQPQHF.

The chain recombines TRBV11-2 with TRBJ2-7, with 10 positions matching TRBD2. The CDR3 runs 14 residues. Looked up from germline, CDR1 is SGHAT and CDR2 is FQNNGV. After removal of 3 bases from V and 7 bases from J, the junction contained 6 bases not matched to a gene. CDR3 protein: CASSLASGGGEQYF. CDR3 nucleotides: TGTGCCAGCAGCTTGGCTAGCGGGGGTGGGGAGCAGTACTTC.

The chain couples TRBV10-2 to TRBJ1-2, with TRBD1 identical over 9 bases. V lost 5 bases to trimming and J lost 4 bases; unmatched junction nucleotides: 5. Germline V gene sequence: CDR1 WSHSY, CDR2 SAAADI. The CDR3 spans 14 residues. For the CDR3, the DNA is TGCGCCAGCAGTCGGGACAGGGCCCTCTATGGCTACACCTTC. Its protein product is CASSRDRALYGYTF.

This clone was picked up one time. The V gene is TRBV27, the J gene TRBJ1-2; TRBD1 matches at 7 bases. The CDR3 consists of 15 residues. Germline V lookup: CDR1 MNHEY, CDR2 SMNVEV (reference sequence). V gave up 8 bases and J gave up 5 bases; unmatched junction bases: 14. The CDR3 spells CASRARWDSGYGYTF. As DNA, the CDR3 is TGTGCCAGCCGCGCTCGTTGGGACAGCGGATATGGCTACACCTTC.

The rearrangement joins TRBV19 to TRBJ1-5, with a possible D match to TRBD1 (5 bases). The CDR3 loop spans 15 amino acids. The germline V and J ends were trimmed by 7 bases and 1 base, with 14 bases remaining between them. Germline V lookup: CDR1 LNHDA, CDR2 SQIVND (reference sequence). The CDR3 sequence is CASTQGVGSNQPQHF. The CDR3, as DNA: TGTGCCAGTACCCAGGGTGTTGGGAGCAATCAGCCCCAGCATTTT.

This clone has a single count. The CDR3 DNA reads as TGCGCCAGCAGCACCGCAGGGGGTAGGAACACCGGGGAGCTGTTTTTT. The encoded protein is CASSTAGGRNTGELFF. This rearrangement joins TRBV5-1 to TRBJ2-2; the match to TRBD1 covers 7 bases. The CDR3 length is 16 residues. V shed 4 bases and J 1 base; nucleotides not matched to a gene: 7. Germline CDR1 is SGHRS and CDR2 is YFSETQ.

Only a few counts were recorded for this clone. J is TRBJ2-1 and V is TRBV7-9; perhaps TRBD2 as D (6 bases). The CDR3 is made up of 16 amino acids. V was trimmed by 4 bases and J by 6 bases, leaving 19 bases between them. CDR1 and CDR2 (germline): SEHNR, FQNEAQ (reference sequence). In DNA form, the CDR3 reads TGTGCCAGCAGCTCTTTAACCTCCGGGACTTCCAATGAGCAGTTCTTC. Amino acid sequence: CASSSLTSGTSNEQFF.

The chain couples TRBV27 to TRBJ1-5; D possibly corresponds to TRBD1 (5 bases). Deletions cut 7 bases from V and 3 bases from J, with 16 bases between. CDR1 is MNHEY, CDR2 SMNVEV, per germline (reference sequence). This CDR3 spans 15 amino acids. The CDR3 coding sequence is TGTGCCAGCAAGAGCGGGAGGGGTTTCAATCAGCCCCAGCATTTT. Protein sequence: CASKSGRGFNQPQHF.

This chain connects TRBV2 to TRBJ1-1; D uncertain. The ends were cut back, 4 bases at V and 4 bases at J, with 7 bases in the middle. In germline, CDR1 is SNHLY, CDR2 FYNNEI. The length of the CDR3 is 12 residues. CDR3 sequence reads: CASSVTRTEAFF. The CDR3 DNA follows: TGTGCCAGCAGTGTGACTCGCACTGAAGCTTTCTTT.

The chain recombines TRBV6-6 with TRBJ1-1, with TRBD1 as a possible D gene (6 bases). Germline V gene sequence: CDR1 MNHNY, CDR2 SVGAGI (reference sequence). This CDR3 contains 13 residues. Between the trimmed V and J ends, which lost 6 bases and 6 bases, there was a span of 14 bases. This CDR3 is CASSRQADAEAFF. Here the CDR3 DNA reads TGTGCCAGCAGCAGACAGGCGGACGCTGAAGCTTTCTTT.

V gene TRBV19 combines with J gene TRBJ2-5, with D maybe TRBD2 (7 bases). In germline, CDR1 is LNHDA, CDR2 SQIVND (reference sequence). This CDR3 contains 12 residues. V lost 5 bases and J 7 bases, leaving 11 bases between the germline ends. The CDR3 DNA is TGTGCCAGTAGTCTGGGAGGGGGGACCCAGTACTTC. It is translated as CASSLGGGTQYF.